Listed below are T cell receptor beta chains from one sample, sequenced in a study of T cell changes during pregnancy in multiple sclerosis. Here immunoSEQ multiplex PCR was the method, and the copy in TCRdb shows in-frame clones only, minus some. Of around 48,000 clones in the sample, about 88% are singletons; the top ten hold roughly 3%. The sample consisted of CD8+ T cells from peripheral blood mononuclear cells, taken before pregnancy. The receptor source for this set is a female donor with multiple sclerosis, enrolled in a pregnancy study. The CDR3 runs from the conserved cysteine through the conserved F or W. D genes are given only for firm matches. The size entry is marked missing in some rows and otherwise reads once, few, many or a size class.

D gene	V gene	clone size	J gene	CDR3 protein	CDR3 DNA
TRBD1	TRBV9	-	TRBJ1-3	CASSIGQGFSGNTIYF	TGTGCCAGCAGCATCGGACAGGGCTTCTCTGGAAACACCATATATTTT
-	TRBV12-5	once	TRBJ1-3	CASGLLGPSGNTIYF	TGTGCTAGTGGTCTCCTTGGCCCCTCTGGAAACACCATATATTTT
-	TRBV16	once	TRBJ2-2	CASIPRPDLSTGELFF	TGTGCCAGCATCCCCAGACCGGACTTATCCACCGGGGAGCTGTTTTTT
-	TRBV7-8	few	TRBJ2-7	CASSLARGYEQYF	TGTGCCAGCAGCTTAGCGCGGGGCTACGAGCAGTACTTC
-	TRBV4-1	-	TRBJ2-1	CASSQSGLSSYNEQFF	TGCGCCAGCAGCCAATCAGGCCTGAGCTCCTACAATGAGCAGTTCTTC
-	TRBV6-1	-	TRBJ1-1	CASNPRKELEAFF	TGTGCCAGCAACCCGAGGAAAGAACTTGAAGCTTTCTTT
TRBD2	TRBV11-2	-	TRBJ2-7	CASSLDLTGGLSSYEQYF	TGTGCCAGCAGCTTAGATCTCACGGGGGGGTTAAGCTCCTACGAGCAGTACTTC
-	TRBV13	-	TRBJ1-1	CASSLQGTDTEAFF	TGTGCCAGCAGCTTACAGGGTACAGACACTGAAGCTTTCTTT
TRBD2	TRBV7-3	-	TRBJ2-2	CASSPSGLAGGPLTGELFF	TGTGCCAGCAGCCCCTCCGGACTAGCGGGGGGGCCCCTCACCGGGGAGCTGTTTTTT
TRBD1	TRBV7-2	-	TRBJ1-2	CASSPTPTGGAGGYTF	TGTGCCAGCAGCCCTACCCCGACAGGGGGCGCGGGTGGCTACACCTTC
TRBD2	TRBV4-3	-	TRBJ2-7	CASSQGLAGPYEQYF	TGCGCCAGCAGCCAAGGTCTAGCGGGACCCTACGAGCAGTACTTC
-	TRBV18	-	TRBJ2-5	CASSPPGETQYF	TGTGCCAGCTCACCACCCGGAGAGACCCAGTACTTC
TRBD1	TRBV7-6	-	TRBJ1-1	CASSPGGETEAFF	TGTGCCAGCAGCCCAGGGGGAGAGACTGAAGCTTTCTTT
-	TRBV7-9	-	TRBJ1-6	CASSTRQGNSPLHF	TGTGCCAGCAGCACAAGGCAGGGTAATTCACCCCTCCACTTT
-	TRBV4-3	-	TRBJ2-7	CASSQDWAGSTYEQYF	TGCGCCAGCAGCCAAGATTGGGCAGGGTCTACCTACGAGCAGTACTTC
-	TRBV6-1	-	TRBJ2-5	CASSFTDSQETQYF	TGTGCCAGCAGTTTCACGGACAGCCAAGAGACCCAGTACTTC
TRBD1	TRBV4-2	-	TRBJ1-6	CASSQDGQGASSPLHF	TGTGCCAGCAGCCAAGATGGGCAGGGGGCGAGTTCACCCCTCCACTTT
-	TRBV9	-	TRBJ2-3	CASSVTIPDTQYF	TGTGCCAGCAGCGTAACTATCCCAGATACGCAGTATTTT
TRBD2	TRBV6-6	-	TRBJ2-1	CASSYGTRGDEQFF	TGTGCCAGCAGTTACGGGACTAGGGGGGATGAGCAGTTCTTC
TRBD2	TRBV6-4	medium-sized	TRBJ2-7	CASSDSAGGAHEQYF	TGTGCCAGCAGTGACTCGGCGGGGGGGGCCCACGAGCAGTACTTC
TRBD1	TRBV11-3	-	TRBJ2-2	CASSLRTGNTGELFF	TGTGCCAGCAGCTTACGGACAGGGAACACCGGGGAGCTGTTTTTT
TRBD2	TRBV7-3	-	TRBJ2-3	CASSLTSGETDTQYF	TGTGCCAGCAGCTTAACTAGCGGGGAAACAGATACGCAGTATTTT
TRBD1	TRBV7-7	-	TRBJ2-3	CASSQGTGGAGTDTQYF	TGTGCTAGCAGCCAGGGGACAGGGGGCGCGGGCACAGATACGCAGTATTTT
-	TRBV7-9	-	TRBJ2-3	CASSPQQGRSTDTQYF	TGTGCCAGCAGCCCCCAACAGGGACGTAGCACAGATACGCAGTATTTT
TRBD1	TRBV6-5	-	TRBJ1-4	CASSYLQGLGEKLFF	TGTGCCAGCAGTTACTTACAGGGGTTAGGTGAAAAACTGTTTTTT
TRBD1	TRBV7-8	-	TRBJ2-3	CASSWETGSPSGNTQYF	TGTGCCAGCAGCTGGGAGACAGGGTCCCCCTCGGGGAATACGCAGTATTTT
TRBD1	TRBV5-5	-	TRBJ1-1	CASSLDRSNTEAFF	TGTGCCAGCAGTTTGGACAGGTCGAACACTGAAGCTTTCTTT
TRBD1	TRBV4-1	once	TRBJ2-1	CASSQVSGTGGWEQFF	TGCGCCAGCAGCCAAGTCTCCGGGACAGGGGGCTGGGAGCAGTTCTTC
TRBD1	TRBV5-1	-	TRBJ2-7	CASRQGEVYEQYF	TGCGCCAGTAGACAGGGAGAGGTCTACGAGCAGTACTTC
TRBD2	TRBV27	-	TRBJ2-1	CASSEPTSGGAYNEQFF	TGTGCCAGCAGTGAGCCGACTAGCGGGGGGGCCTACAATGAGCAGTTCTTC
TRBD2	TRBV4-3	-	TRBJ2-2	CASSQGVSLQRGGPGELFF	TGCGCCAGCAGCCAGGGGGTAAGTCTGCAGCGGGGGGGCCCCGGGGAGCTGTTTTTT
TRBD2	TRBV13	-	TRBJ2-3	CASSSGTTGDTQYF	TGTGCCAGCAGCTCCGGGACTACAGGTGATACGCAGTATTTT
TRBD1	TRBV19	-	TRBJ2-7	CASKAGQGNEQYF	TGTGCCAGTAAGGCAGGACAGGGAAACGAGCAGTACTTC
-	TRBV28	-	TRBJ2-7	CASSLQLGPTYEQYF	TGTGCCAGCAGTTTACAACTAGGTCCCACCTACGAGCAGTACTTC
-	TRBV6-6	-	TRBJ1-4	CASSYGGAGTNEKLFF	TGTGCCAGCAGTTACGGGGGCGCGGGCACTAATGAAAAACTGTTTTTT
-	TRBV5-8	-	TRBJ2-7	CASSFLGPGGYEQYF	TGTGCCAGCAGCTTTCTGGGCCCTGGGGGGTACGAGCAGTACTTC
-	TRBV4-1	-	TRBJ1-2	CASSLYQEREGYGYTF	TGCGCCAGCAGCCTATATCAAGAGCGAGAGGGATATGGCTACACCTTC
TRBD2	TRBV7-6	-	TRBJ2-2	CASSPSAGGPGAGELFF	TGTGCCAGCAGCCCTTCAGCGGGGGGGCCGGGGGCCGGGGAGCTGTTTTTT
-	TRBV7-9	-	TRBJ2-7	CASSFRGGEQYF	TGTGCCAGCAGCTTCAGGGGTGGGGAGCAGTACTTC
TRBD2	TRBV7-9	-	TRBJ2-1	CASSSDSGGAYNEQFF	TGTGCCAGCAGCTCCGATAGCGGGGGCGCATACAATGAGCAGTTCTTC
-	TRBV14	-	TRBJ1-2	CASSQDRRGTRGYTF	TGTGCCAGCAGCCAAGATCGAAGGGGGACACGGGGCTACACCTTC
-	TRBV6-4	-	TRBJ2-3	CASSDSPGGETDTQYF	TGTGCCAGCAGTGACTCTCCGGGCGGGGAGACAGATACGCAGTATTTT
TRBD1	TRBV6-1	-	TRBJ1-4	CASSEGQGFEKLFF	TGTGCCAGCAGTGAGGGACAGGGGTTTGAAAAACTGTTTTTT
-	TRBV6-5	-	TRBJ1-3	CASSQGPGNTIYF	TGTGCCAGCAGCCAGGGGCCTGGAAACACCATATATTTT
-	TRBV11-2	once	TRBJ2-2	CASSLGDGEGEDTGELFF	TGTGCCAGCAGCTTAGGGGATGGGGAAGGGGAGGACACCGGGGAGCTGTTTTTT
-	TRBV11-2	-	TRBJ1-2	CASSLGQAPNYGYTF	TGTGCCAGCAGCTTAGGGCAGGCCCCTAACTATGGCTACACCTTC
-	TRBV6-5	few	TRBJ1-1	CASTTAGREAFF	TGTGCCAGCACCACTGCGGGTAGAGAAGCTTTCTTT
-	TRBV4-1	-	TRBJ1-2	CASSPWQGDYGYTF	TGCGCCAGCAGCCCCTGGCAGGGCGACTATGGCTACACCTTC
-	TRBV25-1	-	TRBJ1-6	CASSERGSAYNSPLHF	TGTGCCAGCAGTGAACGCGGGAGCGCCTATAATTCACCCCTCCACTTT
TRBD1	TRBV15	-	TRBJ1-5	CATSETGVGQPQHF	TGTGCCACCAGCGAGACAGGGGTTGGTCAGCCCCAGCATTTT
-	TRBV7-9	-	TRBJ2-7	CASSPPGGLRLNEQYF	TGTGCCAGCAGCCCACCCGGGGGGCTACGATTGAACGAGCAGTACTTC
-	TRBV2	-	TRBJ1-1	CATGQTNTEAFF	TGTGCCACCGGACAGACGAACACTGAAGCTTTCTTT
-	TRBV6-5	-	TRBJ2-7	CASSYGGQRVQYF	TGTGCCAGCAGTTACGGAGGGCAGAGGGTGCAGTACTTC